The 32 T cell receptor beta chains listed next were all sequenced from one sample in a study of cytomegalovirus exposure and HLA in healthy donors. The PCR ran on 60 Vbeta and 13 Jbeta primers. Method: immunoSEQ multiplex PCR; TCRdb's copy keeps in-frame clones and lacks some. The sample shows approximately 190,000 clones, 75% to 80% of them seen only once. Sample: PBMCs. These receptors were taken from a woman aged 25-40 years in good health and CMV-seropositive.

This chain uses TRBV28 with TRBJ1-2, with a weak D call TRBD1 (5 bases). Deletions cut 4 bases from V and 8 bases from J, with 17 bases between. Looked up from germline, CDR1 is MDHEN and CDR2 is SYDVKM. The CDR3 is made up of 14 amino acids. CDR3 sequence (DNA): TGTGCCAGCAGTTCCTCTATCGGGGGGGGAGGCTACACCTTC. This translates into CASSSSIGGGGYTF.

CDR3 region: CASSLLGPITEAFF. The DNA for the CDR3 is TGTGCCAGCAGCTTATTGGGCCCAATCACTGAAGCTTTCTTT. This chain joins TRBV7-3 and TRBJ1-1; D is ambiguous. Germline V gene sequence: CDR1 SGHTA, CDR2 FQGTGA. This CDR3 comprises 14 residues. V was clipped by 2 bases and J by 4 bases, with 11 bases between them.

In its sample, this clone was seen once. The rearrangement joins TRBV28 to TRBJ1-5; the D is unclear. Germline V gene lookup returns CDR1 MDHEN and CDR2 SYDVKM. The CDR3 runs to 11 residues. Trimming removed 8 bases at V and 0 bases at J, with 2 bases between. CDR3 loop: CASYSNQPQHF. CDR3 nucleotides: TGTGCCAGCTATAGCAATCAGCCCCAGCATTTT.

The chain's CDR3 is CSVAAQGANTGELFF. The CDR3 bases are TGCAGCGTTGCCGCCCAGGGCGCGAACACCGGGGAGCTGTTTTTT. V usage is TRBV29-1 and J usage is TRBJ2-2, with a tentative D call TRBD1 (5 bases). Germline values: CDR1 SQVTM, CDR2 ANQGSEA. V gave up 4 bases and J gave up 0 bases, with 12 bases separating them. The CDR3 length is 15 residues.

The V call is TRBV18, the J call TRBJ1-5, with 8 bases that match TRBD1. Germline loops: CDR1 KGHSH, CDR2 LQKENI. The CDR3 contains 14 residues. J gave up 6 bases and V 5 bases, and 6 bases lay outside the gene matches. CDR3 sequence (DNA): TGTGCCAGCTCAGGACAGGGCGGGACTCAGCCCCAGCATTTT. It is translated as CASSGQGGTQPQHF.

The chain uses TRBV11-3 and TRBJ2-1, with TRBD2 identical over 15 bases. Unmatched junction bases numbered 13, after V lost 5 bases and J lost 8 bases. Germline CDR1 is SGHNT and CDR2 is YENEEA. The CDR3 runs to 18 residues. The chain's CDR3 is CASSRGLAGGPGSHEQFF. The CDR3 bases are TGTGCCAGCAGCCGGGGACTAGCGGGAGGACCCGGGTCCCATGAGCAGTTCTTC.

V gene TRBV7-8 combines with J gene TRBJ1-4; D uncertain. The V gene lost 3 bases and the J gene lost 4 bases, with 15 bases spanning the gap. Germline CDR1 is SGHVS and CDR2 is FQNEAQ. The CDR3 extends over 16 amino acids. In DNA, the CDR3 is TGTGCCAGCAGCTTGGGGAGCTCACGGGGTAATGAAAAACTGTTTTTT. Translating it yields CASSLGSSRGNEKLFF.

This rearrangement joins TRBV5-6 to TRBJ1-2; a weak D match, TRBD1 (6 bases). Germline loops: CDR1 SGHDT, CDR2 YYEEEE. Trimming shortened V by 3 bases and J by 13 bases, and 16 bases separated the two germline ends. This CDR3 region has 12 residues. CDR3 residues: CASSSGTYMFTF. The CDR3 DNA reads TGTGCCAGCAGCTCCGGGACATATATGTTCACCTTC.

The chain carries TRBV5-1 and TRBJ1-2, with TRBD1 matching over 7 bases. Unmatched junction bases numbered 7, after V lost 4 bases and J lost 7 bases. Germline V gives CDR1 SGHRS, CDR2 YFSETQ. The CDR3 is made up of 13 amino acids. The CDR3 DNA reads TGCGCCAGCAGCGTGACAGGGTTGGGTGGCTACACCTTC. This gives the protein CASSVTGLGGYTF.

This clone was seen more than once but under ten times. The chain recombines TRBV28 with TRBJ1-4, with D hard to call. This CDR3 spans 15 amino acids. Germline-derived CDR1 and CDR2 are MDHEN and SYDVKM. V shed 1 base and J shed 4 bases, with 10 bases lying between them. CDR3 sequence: CASSLLGGINEKLFF. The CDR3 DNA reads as TGTGCCAGCAGTTTATTGGGAGGGATTAATGAAAAACTGTTTTTT.

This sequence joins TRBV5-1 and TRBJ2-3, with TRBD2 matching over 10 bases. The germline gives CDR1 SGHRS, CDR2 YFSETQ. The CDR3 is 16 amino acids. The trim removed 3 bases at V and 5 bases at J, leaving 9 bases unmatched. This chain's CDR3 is CASSSGAGGLQDTQYF. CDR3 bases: TGCGCCAGCAGCTCCGGAGCGGGGGGGCTTCAAGATACGCAGTATTTT.

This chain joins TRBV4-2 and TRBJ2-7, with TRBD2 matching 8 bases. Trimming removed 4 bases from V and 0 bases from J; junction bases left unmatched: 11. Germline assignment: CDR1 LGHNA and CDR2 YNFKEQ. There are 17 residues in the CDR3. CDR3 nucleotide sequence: TGTGCCAGCAGCCGAAAACTAAGCGGGGGAACCTCCTACGAGCAGTACTTC. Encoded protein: CASSRKLSGGTSYEQYF.

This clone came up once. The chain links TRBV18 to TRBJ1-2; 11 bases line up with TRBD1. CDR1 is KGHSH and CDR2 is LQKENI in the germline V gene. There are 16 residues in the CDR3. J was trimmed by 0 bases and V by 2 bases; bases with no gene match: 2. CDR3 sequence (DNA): TGTGCCAGCTCACCAAGGGACAGGGGGTCTAACTATGGCTACACCTTC. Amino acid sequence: CASSPRDRGSNYGYTF. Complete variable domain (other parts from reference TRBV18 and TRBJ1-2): NAGVMQNPRHLVRRRGQEARLRCSPMKGHSHVYWYRQLPEEGLKFMVYLQKENIIDESGMPKERFSAEFPKEGPSILRIQQVVRGDSAAYFCASSPRDRGSNYGYTFGSGTRLTVV.

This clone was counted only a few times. The chain's CDR3 is CASTPAGRGHQETQYF. Here the CDR3 DNA reads TGTGCCAGCACCCCTGCGGGAAGGGGGCATCAAGAGACCCAGTACTTC. This chain uses TRBV5-6 with TRBJ2-5; possibly TRBD1 for D (7 bases). The CDR3 covers 16 residues. Germline V CDR1 and CDR2: SGHDT, YYEEEE. The V end was cut by 6 bases, the J end by 2 bases, with 20 bases between. The complete variable domain, with remaining parts taken from reference TRBV5-6 and TRBJ2-5, reads DAGVTQSPTHLIKTRGQQVTLRCSPKSGHDTVSWYQQALGQGPQFIFQYYEEEERQRGNFPDRFSGHQFPNYSSELNVNALLLGDSALYLCASTPAGRGHQETQYFGPGTRLLVL.

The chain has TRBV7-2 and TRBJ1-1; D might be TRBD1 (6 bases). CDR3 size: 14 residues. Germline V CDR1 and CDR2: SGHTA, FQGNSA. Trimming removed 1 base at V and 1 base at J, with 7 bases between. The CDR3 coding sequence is TGTGCCAGCAGCTTAGACAGGGAGAACACTGAAGCTTTCTTT. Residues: CASSLDRENTEAFF. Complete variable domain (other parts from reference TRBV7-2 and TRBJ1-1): GAGVSQSPSNKVTEKGKDVELRCDPISGHTALYWYRQSLGQGLEFLIYFQGNSAPDKSGLPSDRFSAERTGGSVSTLTIQRTQQEDSAVYLCASSLDRENTEAFFGQGTRLTVV.

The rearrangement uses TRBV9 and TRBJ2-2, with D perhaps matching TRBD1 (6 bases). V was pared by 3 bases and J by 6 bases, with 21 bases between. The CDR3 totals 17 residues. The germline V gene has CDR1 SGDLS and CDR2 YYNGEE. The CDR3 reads CASSARARGRVAGELFF. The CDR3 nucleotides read TGTGCCAGCAGCGCAAGGGCCAGGGGCCGTGTGGCCGGGGAGCTGTTTTTT.

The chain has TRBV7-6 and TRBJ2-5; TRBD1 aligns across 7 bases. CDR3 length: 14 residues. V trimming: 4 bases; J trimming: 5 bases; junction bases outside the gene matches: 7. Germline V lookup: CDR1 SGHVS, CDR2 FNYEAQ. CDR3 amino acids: CASSSNRGRETQYF. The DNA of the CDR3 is TGTGCCAGCAGCTCGAACAGGGGAAGGGAGACCCAGTACTTC.

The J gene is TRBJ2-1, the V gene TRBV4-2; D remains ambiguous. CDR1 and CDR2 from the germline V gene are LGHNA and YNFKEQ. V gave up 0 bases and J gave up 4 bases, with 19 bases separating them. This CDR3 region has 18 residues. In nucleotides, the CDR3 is TGTGCCAGCAGCCAAGATCCAATAATGGGCGTTTCTTACAATGAGCAGTTCTTC. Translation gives CASSQDPIMGVSYNEQFF.

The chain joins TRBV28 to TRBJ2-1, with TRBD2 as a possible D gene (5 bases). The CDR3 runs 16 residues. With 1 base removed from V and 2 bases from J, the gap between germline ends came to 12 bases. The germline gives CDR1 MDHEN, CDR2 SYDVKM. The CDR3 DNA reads TGTGCCAGCAGTTTATTTGAGGTCGGGACCTACAATGAGCAGTTCTTC. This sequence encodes CASSLFEVGTYNEQFF.

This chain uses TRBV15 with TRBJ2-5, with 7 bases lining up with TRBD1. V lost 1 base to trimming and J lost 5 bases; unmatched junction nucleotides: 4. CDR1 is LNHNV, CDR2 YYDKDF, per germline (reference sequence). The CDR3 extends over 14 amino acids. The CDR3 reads CATSRVTGSETQYF. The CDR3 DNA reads TGTGCCACCAGCAGAGTGACAGGGAGCGAGACCCAGTACTTC. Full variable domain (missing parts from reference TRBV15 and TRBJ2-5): DAMVIQNPRYQVTQFGKPVTLSCSQTLNHNVMYWYQQKSSQAPKLLFHYYDKDFNNEADTPDNFQSRRPNTSFCFLDIRSPGLGDTAMYLCATSRVTGSETQYFGPGTRLLVL.

The CDR3 DNA sequence: TGTGCCAGCAGCTTTCTGACTAGCGGGAGGCACAATGAGCAGTTCTTC. This translates into CASSFLTSGRHNEQFF. V usage is TRBV5-6 and J usage is TRBJ2-1; 13 bases agree with TRBD2. Germline CDR1 is SGHDT and CDR2 is YYEEEE. The CDR3 totals 16 residues. Losses at the gene ends were 2 bases for V and 5 bases for J; bases not matched to a gene: 4.

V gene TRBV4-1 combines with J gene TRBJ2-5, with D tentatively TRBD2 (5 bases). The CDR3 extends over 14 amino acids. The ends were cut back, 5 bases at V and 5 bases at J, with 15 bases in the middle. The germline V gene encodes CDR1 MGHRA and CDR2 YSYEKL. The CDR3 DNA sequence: TGCGCCAGCAGCAATGAAGGAGGATGGGAGACCCAGTACTTC. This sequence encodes CASSNEGGWETQYF.

DNA for the CDR3: TGTGCCAGCCTCGTGTCAGGGGGTAGCAATCAGCCCCAGCATTTT. It yields the protein CASLVSGGSNQPQHF. The gene calls are TRBV28 and TRBJ1-5; 7 positions agree with TRBD1. Germline values: CDR1 MDHEN, CDR2 SYDVKM. V lost 8 bases, J lost 0 bases, and 7 bases stayed unmatched. The CDR3 has 15 residues. Looking up the rest from reference TRBV28 and TRBJ1-5 gives the full variable domain: DVKVTQSSRYLVKRTGEKVFLECVQDMDHENMFWYRQDPGLGLRLIYFSYDVKMKEKGDIPEGYSVSREKKERFSLILESASTNQTSMYLCASLVSGGSNQPQHFGDGTRLSIL.

Here the CDR3 reads CSVSTGSNAEAFF. The CDR3 DNA follows: TGCAGCGTTTCAACAGGGTCCAACGCTGAAGCTTTCTTT. V is TRBV29-1 and J is TRBJ1-1, with D possibly being TRBD1 (6 bases). Trimming removed 5 bases from V and 6 bases from J, with 16 bases in between. The CDR3 length is 13 residues. From germline, CDR1 is SQVTM and CDR2 ANQGSEA.

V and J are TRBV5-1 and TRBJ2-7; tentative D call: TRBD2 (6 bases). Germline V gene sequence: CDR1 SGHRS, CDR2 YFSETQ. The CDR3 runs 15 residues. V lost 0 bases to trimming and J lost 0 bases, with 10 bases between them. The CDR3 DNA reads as TGCGCCAGCAGCTTGGGCGGGATCAACTCCTACGAGCAGTACTTC. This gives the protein CASSLGGINSYEQYF.

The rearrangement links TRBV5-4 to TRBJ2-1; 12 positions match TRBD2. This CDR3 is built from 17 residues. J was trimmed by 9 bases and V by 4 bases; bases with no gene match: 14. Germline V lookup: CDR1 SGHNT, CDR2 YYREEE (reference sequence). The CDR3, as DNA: TGTGCCAGCAGCCCGCGGACTAGCGGGATAGGGAAAGTTGAGCAGTTCTTC. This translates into CASSPRTSGIGKVEQFF.

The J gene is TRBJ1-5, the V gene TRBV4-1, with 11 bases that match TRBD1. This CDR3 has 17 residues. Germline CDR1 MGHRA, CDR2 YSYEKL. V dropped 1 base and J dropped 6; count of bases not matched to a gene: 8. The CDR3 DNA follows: TGCGCCAGCAGCCAAGTAGCGGGACAGGGGGTAGGTCAGCCCCAGCATTTT. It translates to CASSQVAGQGVGQPQHF.

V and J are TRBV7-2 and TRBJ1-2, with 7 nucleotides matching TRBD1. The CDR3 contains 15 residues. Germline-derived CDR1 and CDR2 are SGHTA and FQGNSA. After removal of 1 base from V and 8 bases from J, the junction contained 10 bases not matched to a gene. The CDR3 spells CASSLDGRDRRGYTF. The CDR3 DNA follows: TGTGCCAGCAGCTTAGACGGCAGGGACAGACGGGGCTACACCTTC.

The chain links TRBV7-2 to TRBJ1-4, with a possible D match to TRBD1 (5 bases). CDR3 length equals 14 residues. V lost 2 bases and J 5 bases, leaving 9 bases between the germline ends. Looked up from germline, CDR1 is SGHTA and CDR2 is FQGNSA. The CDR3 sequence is CASSLIGQNEKLFF. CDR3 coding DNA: TGTGCCAGCAGCTTAATTGGACAAAATGAAAAACTGTTTTTT.

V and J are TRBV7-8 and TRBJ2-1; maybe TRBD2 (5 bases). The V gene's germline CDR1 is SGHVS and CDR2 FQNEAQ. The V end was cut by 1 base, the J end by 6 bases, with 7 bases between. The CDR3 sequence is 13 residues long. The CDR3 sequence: CASSLELVNEQFF. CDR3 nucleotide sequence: TGTGCCAGCAGCTTAGAACTAGTCAATGAGCAGTTCTTC.

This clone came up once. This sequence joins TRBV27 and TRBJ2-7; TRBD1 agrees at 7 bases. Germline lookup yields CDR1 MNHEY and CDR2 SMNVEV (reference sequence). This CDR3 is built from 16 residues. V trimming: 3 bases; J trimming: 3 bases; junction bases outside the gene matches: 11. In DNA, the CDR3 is TGTGCCAGCAGTTTCTTCTTCCGGGACAGAATCTACGAGCAGTACTTC. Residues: CASSFFFRDRIYEQYF.

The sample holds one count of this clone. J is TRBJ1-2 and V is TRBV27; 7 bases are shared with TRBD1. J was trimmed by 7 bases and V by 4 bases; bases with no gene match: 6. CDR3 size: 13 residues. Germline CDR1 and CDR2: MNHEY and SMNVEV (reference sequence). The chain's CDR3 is CASSSRTGLGYTF. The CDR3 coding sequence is TGTGCCAGCAGTTCAAGGACAGGACTTGGCTACACCTTC.